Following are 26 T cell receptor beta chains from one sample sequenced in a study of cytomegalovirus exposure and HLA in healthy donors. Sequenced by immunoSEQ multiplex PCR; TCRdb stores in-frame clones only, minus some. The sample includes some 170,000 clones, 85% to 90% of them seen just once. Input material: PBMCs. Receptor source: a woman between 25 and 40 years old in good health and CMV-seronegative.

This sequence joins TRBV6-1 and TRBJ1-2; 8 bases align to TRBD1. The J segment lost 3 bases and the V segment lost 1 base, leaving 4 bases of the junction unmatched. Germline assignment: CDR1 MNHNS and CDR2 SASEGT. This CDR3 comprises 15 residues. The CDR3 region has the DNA TGTGCCAGCAGTGAAGAGGCAGGGGGCTACTATGGCTACACCTTC. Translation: CASSEEAGGYYGYTF.

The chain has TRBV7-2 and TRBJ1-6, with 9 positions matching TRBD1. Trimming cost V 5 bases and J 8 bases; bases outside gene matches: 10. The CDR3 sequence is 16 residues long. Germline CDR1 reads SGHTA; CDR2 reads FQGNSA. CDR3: CASSIGTGSSDSPLHF. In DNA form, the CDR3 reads TGTGCCAGCAGCATCGGGACAGGGAGTTCGGATTCACCCCTCCACTTT.

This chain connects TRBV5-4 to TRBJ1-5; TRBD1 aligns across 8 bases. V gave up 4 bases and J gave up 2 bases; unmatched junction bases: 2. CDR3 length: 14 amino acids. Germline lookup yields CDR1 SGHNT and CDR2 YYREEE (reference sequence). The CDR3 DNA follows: TGTGCCAGCAGCCAGGACAGGGGCAATCAGCCCCAGCATTTT. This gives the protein CASSQDRGNQPQHF. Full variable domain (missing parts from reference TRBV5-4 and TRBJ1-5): ETGVTQSPTHLIKTRGQQVTLRCSSQSGHNTVSWYQQALGQGPQFIFQYYREEENGRGNFPPRFSGLQFPNYSSELNVNALELDDSALYLCASSQDRGNQPQHFGDGTRLSIL.

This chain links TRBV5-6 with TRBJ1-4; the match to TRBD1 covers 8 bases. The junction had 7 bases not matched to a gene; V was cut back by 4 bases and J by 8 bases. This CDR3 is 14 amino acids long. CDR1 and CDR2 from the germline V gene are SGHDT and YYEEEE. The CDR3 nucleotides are TGTGCCAGCAGCCCCCCGGGACAGGAAGAAAAACTGTTTTTT. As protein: CASSPPGQEEKLFF.

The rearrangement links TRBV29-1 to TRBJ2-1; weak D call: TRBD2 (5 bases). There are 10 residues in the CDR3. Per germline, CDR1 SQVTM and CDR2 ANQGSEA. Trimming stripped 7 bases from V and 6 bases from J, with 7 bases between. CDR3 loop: CSGGVNEQFF. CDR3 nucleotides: TGCAGCGGGGGAGTCAATGAGCAGTTCTTC.

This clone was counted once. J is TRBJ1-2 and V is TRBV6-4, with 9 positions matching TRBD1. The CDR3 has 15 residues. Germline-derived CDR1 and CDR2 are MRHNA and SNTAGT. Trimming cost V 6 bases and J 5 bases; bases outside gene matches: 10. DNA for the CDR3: TGTGCCAGCAGCCCCTCCTGGGGACAGGGATATGGCTACACCTTC. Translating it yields CASSPSWGQGYGYTF.

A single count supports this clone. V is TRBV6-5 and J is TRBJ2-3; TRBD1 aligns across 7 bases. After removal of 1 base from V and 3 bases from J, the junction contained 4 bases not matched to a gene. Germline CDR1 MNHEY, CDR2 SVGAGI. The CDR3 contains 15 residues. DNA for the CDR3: TGTGCCAGCAGTTACTTAGACAGGGATACAGATACGCAGTATTTT. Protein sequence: CASSYLDRDTDTQYF.

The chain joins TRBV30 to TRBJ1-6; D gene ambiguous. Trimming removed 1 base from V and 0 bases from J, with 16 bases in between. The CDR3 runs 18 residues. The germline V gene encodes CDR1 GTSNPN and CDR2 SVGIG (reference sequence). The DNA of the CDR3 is TGTGCCTGGAGTGCGGTGTGGCAGCGGGGCTCCTATAATTCACCCCTCCACTTT. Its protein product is CAWSAVWQRGSYNSPLHF.

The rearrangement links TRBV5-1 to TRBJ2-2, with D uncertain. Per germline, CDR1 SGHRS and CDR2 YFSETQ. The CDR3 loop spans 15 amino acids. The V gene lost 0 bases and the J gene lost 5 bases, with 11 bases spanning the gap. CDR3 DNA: TGCGCCAGCAGCTTGGCCGGTCCCGAAACCGGGGAGCTGTTTTTT. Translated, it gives CASSLAGPETGELFF.

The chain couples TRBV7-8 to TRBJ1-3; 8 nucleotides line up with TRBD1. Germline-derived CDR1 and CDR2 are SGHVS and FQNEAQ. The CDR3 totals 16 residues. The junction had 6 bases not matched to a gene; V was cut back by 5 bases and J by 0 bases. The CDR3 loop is CASSPRQGISGNTIYF. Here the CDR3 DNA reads TGTGCCAGCAGCCCTCGACAGGGGATCTCTGGAAACACCATATATTTT.

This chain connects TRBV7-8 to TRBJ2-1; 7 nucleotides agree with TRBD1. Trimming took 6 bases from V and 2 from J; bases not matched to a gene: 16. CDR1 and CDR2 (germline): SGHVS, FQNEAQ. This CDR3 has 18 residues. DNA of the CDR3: TGTGCCAGCAGTACGAACACTCAGACCGGGACAGCCTACAATGAGCAGTTCTTC. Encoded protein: CASSTNTQTGTAYNEQFF.

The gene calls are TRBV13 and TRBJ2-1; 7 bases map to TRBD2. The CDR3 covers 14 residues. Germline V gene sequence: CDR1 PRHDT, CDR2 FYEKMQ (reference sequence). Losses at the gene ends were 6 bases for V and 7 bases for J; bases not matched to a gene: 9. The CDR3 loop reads CASRAQGGANEQFF. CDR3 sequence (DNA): TGTGCCAGCAGGGCCCAGGGAGGGGCAAATGAGCAGTTCTTC.

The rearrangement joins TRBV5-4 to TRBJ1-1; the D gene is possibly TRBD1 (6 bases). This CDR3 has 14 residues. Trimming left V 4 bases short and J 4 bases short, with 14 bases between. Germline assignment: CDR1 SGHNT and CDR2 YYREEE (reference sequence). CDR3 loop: CASSREGGGTEAFF. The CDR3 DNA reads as TGTGCCAGCAGCCGTGAAGGGGGGGGCACTGAAGCTTTCTTT.

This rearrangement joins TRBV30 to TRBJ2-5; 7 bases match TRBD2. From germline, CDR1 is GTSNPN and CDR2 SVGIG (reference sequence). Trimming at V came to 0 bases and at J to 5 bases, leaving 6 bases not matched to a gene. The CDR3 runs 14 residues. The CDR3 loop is CAWSVSGRGETQYF. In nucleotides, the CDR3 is TGTGCCTGGAGTGTATCCGGGCGGGGGGAGACCCAGTACTTC.

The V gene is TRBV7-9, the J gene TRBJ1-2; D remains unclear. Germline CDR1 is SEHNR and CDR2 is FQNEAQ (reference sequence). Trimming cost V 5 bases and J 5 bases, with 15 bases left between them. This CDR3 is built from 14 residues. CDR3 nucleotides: TGTGCCAGCAGCAAGACCGGAGAAAATTATGGCTACACCTTC. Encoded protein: CASSKTGENYGYTF.

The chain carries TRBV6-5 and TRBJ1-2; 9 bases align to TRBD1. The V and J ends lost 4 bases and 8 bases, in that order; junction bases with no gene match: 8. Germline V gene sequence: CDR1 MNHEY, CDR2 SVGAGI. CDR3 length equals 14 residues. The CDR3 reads CASSSLETGGGYTF. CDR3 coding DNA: TGTGCCAGCAGTTCATTGGAAACAGGGGGCGGCTACACCTTC.

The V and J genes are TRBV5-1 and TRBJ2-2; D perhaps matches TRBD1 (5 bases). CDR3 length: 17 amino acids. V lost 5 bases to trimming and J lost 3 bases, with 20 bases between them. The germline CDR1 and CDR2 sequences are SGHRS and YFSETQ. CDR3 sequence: CASSANAQGHDTGELFF. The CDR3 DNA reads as TGCGCCAGCAGTGCCAATGCGCAGGGTCACGACACCGGGGAGCTGTTTTTT.

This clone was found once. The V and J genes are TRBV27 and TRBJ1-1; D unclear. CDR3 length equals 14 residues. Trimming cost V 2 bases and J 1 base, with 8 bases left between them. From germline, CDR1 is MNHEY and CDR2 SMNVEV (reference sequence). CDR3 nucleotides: TGTGCCAGCAGTTTAGAGGGTGGGAACACTGAAGCTTTCTTT. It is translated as CASSLEGGNTEAFF.

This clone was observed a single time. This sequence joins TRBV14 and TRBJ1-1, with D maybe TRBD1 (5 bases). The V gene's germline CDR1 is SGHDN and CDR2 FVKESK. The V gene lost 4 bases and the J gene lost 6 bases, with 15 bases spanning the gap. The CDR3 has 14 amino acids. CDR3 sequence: CASSLEGRSAEAFF. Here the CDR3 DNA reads TGTGCCAGCAGCCTAGAGGGGCGGAGTGCTGAAGCTTTCTTT.

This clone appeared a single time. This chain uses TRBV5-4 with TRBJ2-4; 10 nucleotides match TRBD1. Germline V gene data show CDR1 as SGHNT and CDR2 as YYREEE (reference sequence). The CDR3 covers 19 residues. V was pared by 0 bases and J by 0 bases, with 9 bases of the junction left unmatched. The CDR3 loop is CASSLGIRTGGLAKNIQYF. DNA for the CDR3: TGTGCCAGCAGCTTGGGGATTAGGACAGGGGGATTAGCCAAAAACATTCAGTACTTC.

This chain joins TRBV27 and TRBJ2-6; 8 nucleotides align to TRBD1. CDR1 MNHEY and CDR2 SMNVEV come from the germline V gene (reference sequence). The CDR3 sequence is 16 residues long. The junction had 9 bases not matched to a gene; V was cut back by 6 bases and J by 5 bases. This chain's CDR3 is CASRKVRGRRANVLTF. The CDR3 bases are TGTGCCAGCAGAAAAGTCAGGGGGCGTAGGGCCAACGTCCTGACTTTC.

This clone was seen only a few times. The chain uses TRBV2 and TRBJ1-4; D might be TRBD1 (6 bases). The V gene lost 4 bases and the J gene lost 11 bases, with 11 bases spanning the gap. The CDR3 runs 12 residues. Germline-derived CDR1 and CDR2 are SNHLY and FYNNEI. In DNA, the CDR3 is TGTGCCAGCAGTGTCGGCGACAGGAAACTGTTTTTT. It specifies CASSVGDRKLFF. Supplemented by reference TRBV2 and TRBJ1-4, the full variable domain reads EPEVTQTPSHQVTQMGQEVILRCVPISNHLYFYWYRQILGQKVEFLVSFYNNEISEKSEIFDDQFSVERPDGSNFTLKIRSTKLEDSAMYFCASSVGDRKLFFGSGTQLSVL.

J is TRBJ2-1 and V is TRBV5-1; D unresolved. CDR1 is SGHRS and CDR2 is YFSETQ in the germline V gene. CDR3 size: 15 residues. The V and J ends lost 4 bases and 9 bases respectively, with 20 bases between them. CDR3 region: CASSLGRSELGEQFF. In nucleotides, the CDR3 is TGCGCCAGCAGCCTAGGTCGATCGGAATTGGGTGAGCAGTTCTTC.

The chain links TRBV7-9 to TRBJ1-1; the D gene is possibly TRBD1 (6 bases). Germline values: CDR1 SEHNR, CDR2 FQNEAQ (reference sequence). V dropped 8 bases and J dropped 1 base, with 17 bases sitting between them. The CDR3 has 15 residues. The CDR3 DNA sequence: TGTGCCAGCCGTTGGGGGTTACAGGGGAACACTGAAGCTTTCTTT. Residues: CASRWGLQGNTEAFF.

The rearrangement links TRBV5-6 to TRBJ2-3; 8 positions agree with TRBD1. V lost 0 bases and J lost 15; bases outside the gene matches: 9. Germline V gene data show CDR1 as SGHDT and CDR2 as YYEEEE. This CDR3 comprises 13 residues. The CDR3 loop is CASSLARVGQGYF. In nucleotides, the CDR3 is TGTGCCAGCAGCTTGGCCAGGGTAGGACAGGGCTATTTT. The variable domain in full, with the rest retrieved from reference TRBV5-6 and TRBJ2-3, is DAGVTQSPTHLIKTRGQQVTLRCSPKSGHDTVSWYQQALGQGPQFIFQYYEEEERQRGNFPDRFSGHQFPNYSSELNVNALLLGDSALYLCASSLARVGQGYFGPGTRLTVL.

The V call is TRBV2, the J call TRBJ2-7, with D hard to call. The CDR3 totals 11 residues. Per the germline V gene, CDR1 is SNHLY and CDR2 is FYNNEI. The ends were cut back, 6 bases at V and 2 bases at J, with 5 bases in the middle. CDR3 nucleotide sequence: TGTGCCAGCAGCTCTGCCTACGAGCAGTACTTC. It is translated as CASSSAYEQYF.